This T cell receptor (beta chain) was observed in a study of post-analysis software for immune sequencing data. The study, taken as a whole, reports: Included in a set of about five TRBV segments more frequent in patients than controls were TRBV5-6, TRBV5-1 and TRBV20-1.

TCR beta libraries were prepared from cDNA with unique molecular identifiers. Out of roughly 1 to 11 million T cells, some 500,000 cDNA molecules were generated. TCRdb passed the PCR reads through MiXCR, listing each CDR3 protein once. The sample shows about 570,000 distinct CDR3 sequences, under 40% of them seen only once. Trimming at V came to 2 bases and at J to 0 bases, leaving 8 bases not matched to a gene. The CDR3 runs 17 residues. Germline lookup yields CDR1 SGHRS and CDR2 YFSETQ. As for this clonotype: What it binds is unknown.

The sequence was collected from a girl between 2 and 17 years old with multiple sclerosis. The chain recombines TRBV5-1 with TRBJ2-7; TRBD2 agrees at 10 bases. The sample taken for sequencing was blood. The CDR3 nucleotides are TGCGCCAGCAGCTTAGGTAGCGGGGGGCCCAGCTCCTACGAGCAGTACTTC. Protein product: CASSLGSGGPSSYEQYF. Full variable domain (outside the CDR3, taken from reference TRBV5-1 and TRBJ2-7): KAGVTQTPRYLIKTRGQQVTLSCSPISGHRSVSWYQQTPGQGLQFLFEYFSETQRNKGNFPGRFSGRQFSNSRSEMNVSTLELGDSALYLCASSLGSGGPSSYEQYFGPGTRLTVT.